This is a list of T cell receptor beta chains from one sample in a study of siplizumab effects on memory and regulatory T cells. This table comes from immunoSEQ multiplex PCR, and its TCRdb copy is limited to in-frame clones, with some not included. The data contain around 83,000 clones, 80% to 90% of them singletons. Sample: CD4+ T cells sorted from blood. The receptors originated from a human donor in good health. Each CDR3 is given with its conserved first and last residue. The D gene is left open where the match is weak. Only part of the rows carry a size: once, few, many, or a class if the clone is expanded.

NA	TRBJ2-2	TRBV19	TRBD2	TGTGCCAGTAGTAGTACGGGAGGATTGAACACCGGGGAGCTGTTTTTT	CASSSTGGLNTGELFF
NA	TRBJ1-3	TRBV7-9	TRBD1	TGTGCCAGCAGACCCGCCGCGGGGACAGGCAACCGCTCTGGAAACACCATATATTTT	CASRPAAGTGNRSGNTIYF
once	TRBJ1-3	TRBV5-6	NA	TGTGCCAGCAGCTTGGGGGGCCTTGGGTCTGGAAACACCATATATTTT	CASSLGGLGSGNTIYF
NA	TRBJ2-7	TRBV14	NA	TGTGCCAGCAGCCAAGGTGGGCAGACCTACGAGCAGTACTTC	CASSQGGQTYEQYF
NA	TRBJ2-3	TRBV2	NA	TGTGCCATCCGAGAAGAAGGGGATACGCAGTATTTT	CAIREEGDTQYF
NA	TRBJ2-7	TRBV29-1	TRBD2	TGCAGCGGTCTAGCGGGAACGGGGCTCGACGAGCAGTACTTC	CSGLAGTGLDEQYF
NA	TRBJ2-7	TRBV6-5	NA	TGTGCCAGCAGTCGGGGGGCTCGGACATCTCACGAGCAGTACTTC	CASSRGARTSHEQYF
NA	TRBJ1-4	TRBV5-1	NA	TGCGCCAGCAGACCGGGGCCAGCTAATGAAAAACTGTTTTTT	CASRPGPANEKLFF
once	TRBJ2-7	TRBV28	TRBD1	TGTGCCAGCAGACTGGGACAGAACTACGAGCAGTACTTC	CASRLGQNYEQYF
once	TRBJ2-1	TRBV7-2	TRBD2	TGTGCCAGCAGCCCCGGACTAGCGTACAATGAGCAGTTCTTC	CASSPGLAYNEQFF
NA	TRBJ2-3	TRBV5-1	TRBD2	TGCGCCAGCAGCTCAAGACTAGCGGCAAGCACAGATACGCAGTATTTT	CASSSRLAASTDTQYF
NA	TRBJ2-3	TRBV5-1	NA	TGCGCCAGCAGCTTATATGGGATTCGCACAGATACGCAGTATTTT	CASSLYGIRTDTQYF
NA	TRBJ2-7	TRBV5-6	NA	TGTGCCAGCAGCTCGGACGGAGTCTACGAGCAGTACTTC	CASSSDGVYEQYF
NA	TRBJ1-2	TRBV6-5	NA	TGTGCCAGCAGTTACTCGAGTATAGGGATCTATGGCTACACCTTC	CASSYSSIGIYGYTF
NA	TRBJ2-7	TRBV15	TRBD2	TGTGCCACCAGCAGAGGTGGGACTAGAAGACTCTACGAGCAGTACTTC	CATSRGGTRRLYEQYF
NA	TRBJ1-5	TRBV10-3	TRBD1	TGTGCCAGCTGGCCGGGACAGGGTATCATGAGCAATCAGCCCCAGCATTTT	CASWPGQGIMSNQPQHF
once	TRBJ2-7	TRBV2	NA	TGTGCCAGCAGTTTCGTGCGGGACCACGAGCAGTACTTC	CASSFVRDHEQYF
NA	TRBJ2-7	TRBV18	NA	TGTGCCAGCTCCCCCCGGATGGGGGCTTACGAGCAGTACTTC	CASSPRMGAYEQYF
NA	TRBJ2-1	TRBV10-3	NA	TGTGCCATCAGCCAGACTAGCTACAATGAGCAGTTCTTC	CAISQTSYNEQFF
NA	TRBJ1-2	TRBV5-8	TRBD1	TGTGCCAGCAGCCGCGGGACAGAGTACTATGGCTACACCTTC	CASSRGTEYYGYTF
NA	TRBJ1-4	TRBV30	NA	TGTGCCTGGAGTGTAGGCCACCCTAATGAAAAACTGTTTTTT	CAWSVGHPNEKLFF
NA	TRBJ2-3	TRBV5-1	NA	TGCGCCAGCAGCACCGCATCCACAGATACGCAGTATTTT	CASSTASTDTQYF
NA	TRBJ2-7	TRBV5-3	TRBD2	TGTGCCAGAAGAACTTTCGGACTAGCGGGAGGTCTAGTGTCCTACGAGCAGTACTTC	CARRTFGLAGGLVSYEQYF
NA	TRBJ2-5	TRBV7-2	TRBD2	TGTGCCTCCCGGACTAGCGGGAATCAAGAGACCCAGTACTTC	CASRTSGNQETQYF
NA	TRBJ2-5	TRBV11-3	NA	TGTGCCAGCAGCTCGTTAGGGAGTGAGACCCAGTACTTC	CASSSLGSETQYF
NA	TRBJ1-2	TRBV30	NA	TGTGCCTGGAGTCCCGACACTGACTATGGCTACACCTTC	CAWSPDTDYGYTF
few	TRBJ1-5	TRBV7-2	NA	TGTGCCAGCAGCTTAGCTGGGGGCAGCAATCAGCCCCAGCATTTT	CASSLAGGSNQPQHF
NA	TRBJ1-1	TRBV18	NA	TGTGCCAGCTCACAGGCTGGGAAGGGTTCAGCTTTCTTT	CASSQAGKGSAFF
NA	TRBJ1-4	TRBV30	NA	TGTGCCTCACGTTCAGGGTTCAATGAAAAACTGTTTTTT	CASRSGFNEKLFF